What follows are 9 T cell receptor beta chains derived from one specimen sequenced in a study of T cells in Graves' hyperthyroidism and ophthalmopathy. There were TCR beta CDR3 regions amplified from RNA transcripts. HTBI primers were used for first-round RT-PCR of the TCR CDR3. TCRdb reanalysed the multiplex PCR reads using MiXCR and keeps one entry per CDR3 protein. The sample includes about 640,000 distinct CDR3 sequences, less than 25% seen only once; the top ten take more than 30%. Material: blood. All receptors come from a man aged 30 to 45 with Graves' ophthalmopathy.

This clonotype was recorded at least ten times. The chain is built from TRBV28 and TRBJ1-5; unclear D gene. The CDR3 is 16 amino acids. Between the trimmed V and J ends, which lost 3 bases and 0 bases, there was a span of 12 bases. Germline CDR1 and CDR2: MDHEN and SYDVKM. CDR3 sequence reads: CASSFLYGRSNQPQHF. The CDR3 DNA reads TGTGCCAGCAGTTTCCTATATGGACGTAGCAATCAGCCCCAGCATTTT. Combining the CDR3 with reference TRBV28 and TRBJ1-5 gives the whole variable domain DVKVTQSSRYLVKRTGEKVFLECVQDMDHENMFWYRQDPGLGLRLIYFSYDVKMKEKGDIPEGYSVSREKKERFSLILESASTNQTSMYLCASSFLYGRSNQPQHFGDGTRLSIL.

This clonotype appeared a few times. The rearrangement uses TRBV24-1 and TRBJ2-1; 7 bases are shared with TRBD2. CDR1 is KGHDR, CDR2 SFDVKD, per germline. The J segment lost 8 bases and the V segment lost 3 bases, leaving 6 bases of the junction unmatched. The CDR3 has 14 amino acids. The DNA of the CDR3 is TGTGCCACCAGTGATCGGGGAGGGCCCTATGAGCAGTTCTTC. This translates into CATSDRGGPYEQFF.

This clonotype was counted at least ten times. This chain uses TRBV28 with TRBJ1-1; TRBD1 is a possible D gene (5 bases). Germline assignment: CDR1 MDHEN and CDR2 SYDVKM. The CDR3 covers 17 residues. The V end was cut by 3 bases, the J end by 7 bases, with 24 bases between. The CDR3 is CASSLRRGRQGEGEAFF. DNA of the CDR3: TGTGCCAGCAGTTTGCGGAGGGGCCGTCAGGGAGAGGGTGAAGCTTTCTTT.

This chain links TRBV20-1 with TRBJ2-7, with D possibly TRBD2 on 6 matching bases. Germline V lookup: CDR1 DFQATT, CDR2 SNEGSKA (reference sequence). With 7 bases removed from V and 3 bases from J, the gap between germline ends came to 28 bases. CDR3 length equals 17 residues. CDR3 DNA sequence: TGCAGTGTATCGACCACGGATAGATTCGGGAGAGGCTACGAGCAGTACTTC. Protein: CSVSTTDRFGRGYEQYF.

The chain has TRBV5-5 and TRBJ2-7; perhaps TRBD1 as D (6 bases). The V end lost 2 bases, the J end lost 2 bases, and 14 bases lay between the germline ends. The germline V gene encodes CDR1 SGHKS and CDR2 YYEKEE (reference sequence). This CDR3 is built from 15 residues. Here the CDR3 reads CASSLSGTRAYEQYF. In DNA, the CDR3 is TGTGCCAGCAGCTTATCCGGGACACGAGCCTACGAGCAGTACTTC.

The chain carries TRBV4-1 and TRBJ2-7; 7 bases line up with TRBD1. The CDR3 extends over 16 amino acids. Trimming cost V 0 bases and J 9 bases; bases outside gene matches: 14. The germline gives CDR1 MGHRA, CDR2 YSYEKL. CDR3 bases: TGCGCCAGCAGCCAAGATAGGGGTTGGGACAGACCCATGCAGTACTTC. Protein product: CASSQDRGWDRPMQYF.

The sample holds many counts of this clonotype. The CDR3 DNA sequence: TGTGCCTGGAGCCAGAAATTGAACACTGAAGCTTTCTTT. This sequence encodes CAWSQKLNTEAFF. The chain couples TRBV30 to TRBJ1-1; D gene ambiguous. Germline V lookup: CDR1 GTSNPN, CDR2 SVGIG (reference sequence). With 3 bases removed from V and 0 bases from J, the gap between germline ends came to 8 bases. This CDR3 region has 13 residues. Supplemented by reference TRBV30 and TRBJ1-1, the full variable domain reads SQTIHQWPATLVQPVGSPLSLECTVEGTSNPNLYWYRQAAGRGLQLLFYSVGIGQISSEVPQNLSASRPQDRQFILSSKKLLLSDSGFYLCAWSQKLNTEAFFGQGTRLTVV.

There are many counts of this clonotype. This chain joins TRBV12-3 or TRBV12-4 and TRBJ2-3, with TRBD2 matching 7 bases. V dropped 3 bases and J dropped 4; count of bases not matched to a gene: 1. This CDR3 region has 13 residues. The CDR3: CASSFAGADTQYF. In DNA form, the CDR3 reads TGTGCCAGCAGTTTTGCGGGAGCAGATACGCAGTATTTT.

V usage is TRBV12-5 and J usage is TRBJ2-1; TRBD2 aligns across 10 bases. The germline gives CDR1 LGHNT, CDR2 FRNRAP. V lost 3 bases to trimming and J lost 0 bases; unmatched junction nucleotides: 8. This CDR3 comprises 18 residues. Here the CDR3 reads CASGFLAGEKSSYNEQFF. In DNA form, the CDR3 reads TGTGCTAGTGGTTTTCTAGCGGGAGAGAAGAGCTCCTACAATGAGCAGTTCTTC.